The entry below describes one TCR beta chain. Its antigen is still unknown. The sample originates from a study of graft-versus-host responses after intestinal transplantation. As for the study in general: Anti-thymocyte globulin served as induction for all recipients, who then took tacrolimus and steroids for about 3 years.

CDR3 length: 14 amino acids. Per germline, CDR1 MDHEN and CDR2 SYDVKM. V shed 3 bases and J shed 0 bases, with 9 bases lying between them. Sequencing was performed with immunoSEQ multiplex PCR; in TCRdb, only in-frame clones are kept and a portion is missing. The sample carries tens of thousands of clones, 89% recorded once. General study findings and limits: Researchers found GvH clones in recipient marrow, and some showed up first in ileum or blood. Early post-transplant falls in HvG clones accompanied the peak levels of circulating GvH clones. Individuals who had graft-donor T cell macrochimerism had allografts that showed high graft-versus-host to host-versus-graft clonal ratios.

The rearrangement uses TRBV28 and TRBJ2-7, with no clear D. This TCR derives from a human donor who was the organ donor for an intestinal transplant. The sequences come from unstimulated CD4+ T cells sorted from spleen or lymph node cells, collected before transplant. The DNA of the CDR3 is TGTGCCAGCAGTTTGGGCGCCGGCTCCTACGAGCAGTACTTC. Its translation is CASSLGAGSYEQYF.